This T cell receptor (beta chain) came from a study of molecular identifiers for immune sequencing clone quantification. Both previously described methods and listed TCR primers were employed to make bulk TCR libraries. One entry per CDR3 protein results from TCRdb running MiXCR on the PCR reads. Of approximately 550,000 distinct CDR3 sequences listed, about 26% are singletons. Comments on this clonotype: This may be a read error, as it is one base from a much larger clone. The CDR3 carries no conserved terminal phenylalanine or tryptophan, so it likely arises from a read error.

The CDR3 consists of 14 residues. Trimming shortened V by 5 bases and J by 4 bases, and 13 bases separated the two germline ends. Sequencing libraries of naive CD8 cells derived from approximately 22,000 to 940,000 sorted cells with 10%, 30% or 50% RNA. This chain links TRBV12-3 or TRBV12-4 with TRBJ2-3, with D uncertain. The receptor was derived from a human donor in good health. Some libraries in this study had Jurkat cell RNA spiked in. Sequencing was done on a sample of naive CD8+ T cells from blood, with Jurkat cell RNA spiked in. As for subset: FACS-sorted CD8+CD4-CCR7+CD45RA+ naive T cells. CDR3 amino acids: CASSQRVGSDTQYS. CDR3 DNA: TGTGCCAGCAGTCAACGGGTCGGATCAGATACGCAGTATTCT.